This T cell receptor beta chain is drawn from a study of shared clonotypes between healthy human individuals. The germline CDR1 and CDR2 sequences are MNHEY and SVGAGI. This CDR3 contains 14 residues. The ends were cut back, 2 bases at V and 5 bases at J, with 10 bases in the middle. CD45RO-negative cells were positively selected for CCR7, leaving out terminally differentiated effector memory CD45RA+ cells. Genomic DNA (from each subset) was split evenly across several immunoSEQ plates. Data came from immunoSEQ multiplex PCR; TCRdb stores just in-frame clones and leaves some out. The table has 1.5 million to 2.5 million clones, about 95% seen once. In its sample, this clone was seen once.

The chain combines TRBV6-5 with TRBJ1-5; no firm D call. The sample consisted of naive CD8+ T cells sorted from blood. The source of this sequence is a man aged 18 to 30 in good health. CDR3 loop: CASSYVPGDQPQHF. In DNA, the CDR3 is TGTGCCAGCAGTTACGTGCCAGGAGATCAGCCCCAGCATTTT.